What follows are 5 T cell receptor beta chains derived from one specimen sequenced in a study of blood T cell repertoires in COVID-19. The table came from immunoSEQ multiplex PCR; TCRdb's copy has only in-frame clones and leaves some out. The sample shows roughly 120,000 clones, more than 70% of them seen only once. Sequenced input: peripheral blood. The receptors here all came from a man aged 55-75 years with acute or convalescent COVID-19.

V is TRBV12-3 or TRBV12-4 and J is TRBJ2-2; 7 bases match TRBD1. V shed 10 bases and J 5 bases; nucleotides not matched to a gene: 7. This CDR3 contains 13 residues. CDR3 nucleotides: TGTGCCATCTCGACAGGGCTGACCGGGGAGCTGTTTTTT. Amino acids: CAISTGLTGELFF.

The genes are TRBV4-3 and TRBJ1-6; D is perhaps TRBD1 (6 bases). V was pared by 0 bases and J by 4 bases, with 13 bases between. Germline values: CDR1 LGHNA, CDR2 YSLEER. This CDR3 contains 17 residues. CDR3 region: CASSQDLGALYNSPLHF. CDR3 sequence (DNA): TGCGCCAGCAGCCAAGATCTGGGGGCCTTATATAATTCACCCCTCCACTTT.

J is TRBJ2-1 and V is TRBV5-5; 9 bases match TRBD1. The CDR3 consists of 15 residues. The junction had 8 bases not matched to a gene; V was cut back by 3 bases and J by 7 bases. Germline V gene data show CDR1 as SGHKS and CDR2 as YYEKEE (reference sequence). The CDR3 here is CASSWTQGAGNEQFF. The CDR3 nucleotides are TGTGCCAGCAGCTGGACACAGGGGGCTGGGAATGAGCAGTTCTTC.

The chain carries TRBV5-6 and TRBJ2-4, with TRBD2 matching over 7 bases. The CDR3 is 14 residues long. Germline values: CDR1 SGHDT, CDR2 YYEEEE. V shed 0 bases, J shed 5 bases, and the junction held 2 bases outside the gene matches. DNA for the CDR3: TGTGCCAGCAGCTTGGGGACTAGGGAAAACATTCAGTACTTC. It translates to CASSLGTRENIQYF.

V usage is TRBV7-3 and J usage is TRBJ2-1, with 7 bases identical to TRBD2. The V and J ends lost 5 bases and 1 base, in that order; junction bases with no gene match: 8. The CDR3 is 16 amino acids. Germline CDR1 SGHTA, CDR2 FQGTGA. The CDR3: CASSPEGAGSYNEQFF. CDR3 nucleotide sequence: TGTGCCAGCAGCCCCGAGGGAGCGGGATCCTACAATGAGCAGTTCTTC.